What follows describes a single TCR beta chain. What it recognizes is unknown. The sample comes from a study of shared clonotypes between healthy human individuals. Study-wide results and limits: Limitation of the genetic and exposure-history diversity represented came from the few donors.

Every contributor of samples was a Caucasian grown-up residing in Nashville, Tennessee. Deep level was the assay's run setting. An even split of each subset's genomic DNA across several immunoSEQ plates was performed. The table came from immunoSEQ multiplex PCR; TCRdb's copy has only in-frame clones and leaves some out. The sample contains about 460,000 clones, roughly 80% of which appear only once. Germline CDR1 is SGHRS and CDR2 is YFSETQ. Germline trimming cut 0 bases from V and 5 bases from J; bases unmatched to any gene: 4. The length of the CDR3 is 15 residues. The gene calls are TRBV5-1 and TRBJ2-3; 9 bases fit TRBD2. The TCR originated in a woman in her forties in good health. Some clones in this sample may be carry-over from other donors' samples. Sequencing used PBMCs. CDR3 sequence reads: CASSLVAGVVDTQYF. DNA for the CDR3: TGCGCCAGCAGCTTGGTAGCGGGAGTGGTAGATACGCAGTATTTT.